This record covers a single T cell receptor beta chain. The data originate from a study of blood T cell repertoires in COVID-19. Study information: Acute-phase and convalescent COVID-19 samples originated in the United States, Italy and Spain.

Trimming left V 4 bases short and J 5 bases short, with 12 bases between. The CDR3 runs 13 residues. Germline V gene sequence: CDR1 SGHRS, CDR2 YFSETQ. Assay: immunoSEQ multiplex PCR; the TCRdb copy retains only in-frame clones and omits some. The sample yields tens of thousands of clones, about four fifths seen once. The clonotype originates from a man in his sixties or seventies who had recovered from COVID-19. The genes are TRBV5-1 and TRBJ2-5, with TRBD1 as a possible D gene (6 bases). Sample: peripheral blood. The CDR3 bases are TGCGCCAGCAGCGAGGGACATGCCGAGACCCAGTACTTC. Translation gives CASSEGHAETQYF.